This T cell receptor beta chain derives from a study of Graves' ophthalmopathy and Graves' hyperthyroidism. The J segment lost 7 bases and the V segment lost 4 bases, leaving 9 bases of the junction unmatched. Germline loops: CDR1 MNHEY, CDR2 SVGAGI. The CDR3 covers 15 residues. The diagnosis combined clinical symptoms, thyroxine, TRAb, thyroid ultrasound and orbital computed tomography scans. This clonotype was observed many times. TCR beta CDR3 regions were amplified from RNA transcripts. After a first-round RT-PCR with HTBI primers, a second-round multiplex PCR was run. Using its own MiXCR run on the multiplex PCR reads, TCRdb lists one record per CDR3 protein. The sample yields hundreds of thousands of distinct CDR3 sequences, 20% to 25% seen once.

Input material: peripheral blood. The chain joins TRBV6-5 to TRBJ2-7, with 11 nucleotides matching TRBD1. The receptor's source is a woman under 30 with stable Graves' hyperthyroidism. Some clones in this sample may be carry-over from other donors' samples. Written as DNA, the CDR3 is TGTGCCAGCAGTTGGCAGATCGGACAGGGGGCGGAGCAGTACTTC. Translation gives CASSWQIGQGAEQYF.